These T cell receptor beta chains were read from a single sample in a study of blood T cells in healthy people across ages. In TCRdb, the 5' RACE reads were re-called with MiXCR into one record per CDR3 protein. The table has more than 900,000 distinct CDR3 sequences, 25% to 35% seen once. These data were also filed under a second study, of T cells of mothers and their children.

Sequenced material: blood. The origin of the receptors is a woman between 35 and 50 years old in good health. CDR3s include the opening cysteine and the closing phenylalanine or tryptophan. The D gene is left open where the match is weak. Where a row states a size, it is once, few, many or the class of an expanded clone; other rows omit it.

>TRBJ1-2|TRBD1|many|TRBV7-6
CASRSILTGDYGYTF
TGTGCCAGCAGATCTATATTGACAGGGGACTATGGCTACACCTTC
>TRBJ2-3|.|few|TRBV24-1
CATSVGDTQYF
TGTGCCACCAGTGTGGGAGATACGCAGTATTTT
>TRBJ1-2|.|.|TRBV6-1
CASSEFSRHGGDGYTF
TGTGCCAGCAGTGAATTTTCGCGGCACGGCGGGGATGGCTACACCTTC
>TRBJ1-2|.|.|TRBV28
CASSLRGLFRGGYTF
TGTGCCAGCAGTTTGAGAGGACTGTTCCGGGGTGGCTACACCTTC
>TRBJ1-1|.|.|TRBV27
CASRMGWGALVNTEAFF
TGTGCCAGCAGGATGGGTTGGGGGGCCCTGGTGAACACTGAAGCTTTCTTT
>TRBJ2-3|.|many|TRBV5-1
CASSLQGGTDTQYF
TGCGCCAGCAGCTTGCAGGGTGGGACAGATACGCAGTATTTT
>TRBJ2-6|.|.|TRBV6-6
CASSYLIGASGANVPTF
TGTGCCAGCAGTTACCTGATCGGGGCCTCCGGGGCCAACGTCCCGACTTTC
>TRBJ2-5|TRBD1|.|TRBV7-9
CASSFDPGTAQASYNEQYF
TGTGCCAGCAGCTTCGATCCCGGGACAGCCCAAGCCTCCTACAATGAGCAGTACTTC
>TRBJ2-6|TRBD1|.|TRBV28
CASSQGAPTFSGANVLTF
TGTGCCAGCAGCCAGGGGGCACCTACTTTCTCTGGGGCCAACGTCCTGACTTTC
>TRBJ1-1|.|.|TRBV7-2
CASSLAGFRDTEAFF
TGTGCCAGCAGCTTAGCGGGTTTCAGGGACACTGAAGCTTTCTTT
>TRBJ2-3|TRBD2|few|TRBV20-1
CSARDQAGAFTDTQYF
TGCAGTGCTAGAGATCAAGCGGGGGCTTTCACAGATACGCAGTATTTT
>TRBJ1-5|.|.|TRBV4-3
CASSQDRWGAQPQHF
TGCGCCAGCAGCCAAGATCGGTGGGGGGCTCAGCCCCAGCATTTT
>TRBJ2-5|.|once|TRBV7-6
CASSLSWEEEQYF
TGTGCCAGCAGCTTATCGTGGGAAGAAGAGCAGTACTTC
>TRBJ1-1|.|few|TRBV20-1
CSAAAGSGTEAFF
TGCAGTGCCGCCGCAGGCTCGGGGACTGAAGCTTTCTTT
>TRBJ1-2|.|few|TRBV6-2/TRBV6-3
CASSHLADYGYTF
TGTGCCAGCAGCCACTTAGCTGACTATGGCTACACCTTC
>TRBJ1-2|TRBD1|many|TRBV7-6
CASSFTGQGANYGYTF
TGTGCCAGCAGCTTTACAGGACAGGGGGCTAACTATGGCTACACCTTC
>TRBJ1-5|TRBD1|.|TRBV28
CASSQPGQVSNQPQHF
TGTGCCAGCAGTCAACCGGGACAGGTTAGCAATCAGCCCCAGCATTTT
>TRBJ2-7|.|many|TRBV3-1
CASSQVPRGDYEQYF
TGTGCCAGCAGCCAAGTCCCCCGCGGAGACTACGAGCAGTACTTC
>TRBJ2-7|TRBD2|many|TRBV28
CASNLGTSGGGEQYF
TGTGCCAGCAACCTAGGGACTAGCGGGGGGGGGGAGCAGTACTTC